These T cell receptor beta chains were read from a single sample in a study of T cell responses to AZD1222 COVID-19 vaccine. Libraries were prepared by immunoSEQ multiplex PCR; TCRdb keeps only in-frame clonotypes and omits some of them. In the table there are 150,000 or so clones, roughly 90% of which are singletons. This material consisted of peripheral blood, taken 28 days after the second AZD1222 dose. These receptors were collected from an adult who received the AZD1222 COVID-19 vaccine. CDR3s include the opening cysteine and the closing phenylalanine or tryptophan. The D gene is left open where the match is weak.

j_call d_call v_call cdr3_aa
TRBJ1-1 . TRBV5-1 CASSLDGVSGTEAFF
TRBJ1-1 . TRBV6-6 CASSLGPGNTEAFF
TRBJ1-1 . TRBV7-9 CASSLGSGGEAFF
TRBJ2-3 TRBD2 TRBV27 CASSFLAGATDTQYF
TRBJ1-3 . TRBV7-9 CASSPWTAQGNTIYF
TRBJ2-3 . TRBV6-5 CASRPRLERTDTQYF
TRBJ2-5 TRBD2 TRBV19 CASSIALAGGQETQYF
TRBJ1-1 . TRBV7-2 CASRSDRPLSEAFF
TRBJ1-1 . TRBV6-5 CASSYTLAQGRTEAFF
TRBJ1-2 . TRBV7-2 CASSPDRAIPYGYTF
TRBJ1-2 . TRBV29-1 CSVESGGGYTF
TRBJ1-1 . TRBV15 CATSRDMNTEAFF
TRBJ2-1 . TRBV3-1/TRBV3-2 CASSDSTRNEQFF
TRBJ1-1 TRBD1 TRBV6-6 CASSLGQGRVGEAFF
TRBJ2-1 TRBD2 TRBV28 CASRRLAGAHPYNEQFF
TRBJ2-7 TRBD1 TRBV29-1 CSVRGRYEQYF
TRBJ2-7 TRBD2 TRBV5-4 CASSETLSGDRYEQYF
TRBJ2-7 . TRBV7-2 CASSRKIGGGAGTYEQYF
TRBJ2-5 TRBD1 TRBV9 CASSAGTALSQETQYF
TRBJ2-7 . TRBV7-2 CASGYVSYEQYF
TRBJ2-4 TRBD1 TRBV5-4 CASSFGQGNMLTIQYF